A single sample gave rise to the 28 T cell receptor beta chains below, sequenced in a study of technical replicates of blood from a handful of donors. Sequencing was performed with immunoSEQ multiplex PCR; in TCRdb, only in-frame clones are kept and a portion is missing. The sample consists of fewer than 65,000 clones, around 87% of them appearing once. Sequencing used PBMCs. Every receptor here comes from a human donor in good health. Some clones in this sample may be carry-over from other donors' samples.

This clone showed up just once. Other DNA sequences in the sample encode the same CDR3. The chain combines TRBV4-3 with TRBJ1-2; D is perhaps TRBD1 (5 bases). This CDR3 contains 16 residues. V lost 4 bases to trimming and J lost 0 bases, with 15 bases between them. Germline lookup yields CDR1 LGHNA and CDR2 YSLEER. CDR3 nucleotide sequence: TGCGCCAGCAGCCCAACGGGGGGGGAGGCTAACTATGGCTACACCTTC. Protein: CASSPTGGEANYGYTF.

The chain employs TRBV2 and TRBJ2-2, with no clear D. Trimming shortened V by 4 bases and J by 0 bases, and 6 bases separated the two germline ends. In germline, CDR1 is SNHLY, CDR2 FYNNEI. The CDR3 has 14 amino acids. CDR3 sequence: CASSVLANTGELFF. The CDR3 DNA sequence: TGTGCCAGCAGTGTCCTAGCGAACACCGGGGAGCTGTTTTTT.

The V call is TRBV7-9, the J call TRBJ2-1; no clear D gene. CDR3 size: 12 residues. In germline, CDR1 is SEHNR, CDR2 FQNEAQ (reference sequence). Trimming shortened V by 1 base and J by 10 bases, and 8 bases separated the two germline ends. CDR3 sequence (DNA): TGTGCCAGCAGCTTAGTTATCCCGGAGCAGTTCTTC. It translates to CASSLVIPEQFF.

The genes are TRBV5-6 and TRBJ1-6; D is unresolved. This CDR3 comprises 15 residues. CDR1 SGHDT and CDR2 YYEEEE come from the germline V gene. V was trimmed by 4 bases and J by 7 bases, leaving 15 bases between them. CDR3 residues: CASSRGSGRNSPLHF. In DNA form, the CDR3 reads TGTGCCAGCAGCCGGGGATCAGGTCGAAATTCACCCCTCCACTTT.

The V gene is TRBV6-5, the J gene TRBJ2-1; D might be TRBD1 (5 bases). V was clipped by 6 bases and J by 8 bases, with 14 bases between them. The CDR3 length is 13 residues. From germline, CDR1 is MNHEY and CDR2 SVGAGI. This CDR3 reads CASSKQQGYEQFF. The CDR3 DNA reads TGTGCCAGCAGCAAACAGCAGGGTTATGAGCAGTTCTTC.

This rearrangement joins TRBV27 to TRBJ1-4; possible D gene TRBD1, 6 bases. Germline lookup yields CDR1 MNHEY and CDR2 SMNVEV (reference sequence). Trimming took 4 bases from V and 11 from J, leaving 17 bases between them. This CDR3 is built from 14 residues. Written as DNA, the CDR3 is TGTGCCAGCAGTTCCTTCTCGACAGGCGGGAAACTGTTTTTT. Protein: CASSSFSTGGKLFF. Full variable domain (missing parts from reference TRBV27 and TRBJ1-4): EAQVTQNPRYLITVTGKKLTVTCSQNMNHEYMSWYRQDPGLGLRQIYYSMNVEVTDKGDVPEGYKVSRKEKRNFPLILESPSPNQTSLYFCASSSFSTGGKLFFGSGTQLSVL.

V is TRBV14 and J is TRBJ1-6; no clear D. The CDR3 spans 17 residues. Germline CDR1 and CDR2: SGHDN and FVKESK. V lost 3 bases to trimming and J lost 6 bases, with 18 bases between them. The chain's CDR3 is CASSHPGAKTINSPLHF. The CDR3 DNA sequence: TGTGCCAGCAGCCACCCGGGAGCCAAAACAATTAATTCACCCCTCCACTTT.

This rearrangement joins TRBV29-1 to TRBJ2-3; TRBD1 aligns across 10 bases. The V gene's germline CDR1 is SQVTM and CDR2 ANQGSEA. CDR3 length equals 17 residues. V dropped 0 bases and J dropped 1; count of bases not matched to a gene: 7. Here the CDR3 reads CSVEDPWTGGRTDTQYF. CDR3 coding DNA: TGCAGCGTTGAAGACCCCTGGACAGGGGGACGCACAGATACGCAGTATTTT.

CDR3: CASSRGQGEADTQYF. CDR3 bases: TGCGCCAGCAGCAGGGGACAGGGGGAAGCAGATACGCAGTATTTT. V gene TRBV4-3 combines with J gene TRBJ2-3; 11 bases are shared with TRBD1. Germline V gene data show CDR1 as LGHNA and CDR2 as YSLEER. The length of the CDR3 is 15 residues. The ends lost 5 bases at V and 4 bases at J; junction bases unmatched: 5.

As to this clone: A read error may produce the germline difference seen at one junction end. The genes are TRBV7-9 and TRBJ1-1; D unresolved. Germline V gives CDR1 SEHNR, CDR2 FQNEAQ (reference sequence). The CDR3 loop spans 14 amino acids. As DNA, the CDR3 is TGTGCCAGCAACTTACTCGGAGGGAACACTGAAGCTTTCTTT. It yields the protein CASNLLGGNTEAFF.

The chain uses TRBV6-1 and TRBJ2-2; 11 nucleotides line up with TRBD2. Germline loops: CDR1 MNHNS, CDR2 SASEGT. V lost 4 bases to trimming and J lost 6 bases; unmatched junction nucleotides: 16. The CDR3 consists of 19 residues. The CDR3 region is CASSATSGSQRATPGELFF. The CDR3 region has the DNA TGTGCCAGCAGTGCTACTAGCGGGAGTCAGCGAGCCACGCCCGGGGAGCTGTTTTTT.

The chain combines TRBV5-1 with TRBJ1-2, with D hard to call. From germline, CDR1 is SGHRS and CDR2 YFSETQ. V dropped 9 bases and J dropped 4 bases, with 10 bases sitting between them. This CDR3 contains 11 residues. The CDR3 loop is CAIEEGYGYTF. Written as DNA, the CDR3 is TGCGCCATCGAAGAGGGCTATGGCTACACCTTC.

This clone came up many times. In the same sample, other DNA sequences code for this CDR3. The V gene is TRBV5-1, the J gene TRBJ2-1; 10 bases map to TRBD2. Germline CDR1 SGHRS, CDR2 YFSETQ. The trim removed 4 bases at V and 4 bases at J, leaving 2 bases unmatched. There are 14 residues in the CDR3. The CDR3 nucleotides are TGCGCCAGCAGCCCAGCGGGGGGGTACAATGAGCAGTTCTTC. Amino acids: CASSPAGGYNEQFF.

The rearrangement links TRBV2 to TRBJ2-2; D unclear. Looked up from germline, CDR1 is SNHLY and CDR2 is FYNNEI. CDR3 length: 16 residues. V was trimmed by 6 bases and J by 2 bases, leaving 16 bases between them. The CDR3 protein is CASSKDSILNTGELFF. Here the CDR3 DNA reads TGTGCCAGCAGCAAAGACTCTATTTTAAACACCGGGGAGCTGTTTTTT.

This chain joins TRBV5-1 and TRBJ1-2; no reliable D call. Trimming removed 2 bases at V and 0 bases at J, with 14 bases between. Germline V lookup: CDR1 SGHRS, CDR2 YFSETQ. This CDR3 region has 16 residues. The CDR3 here is CASSLTSRRTNYGYTF. Here the CDR3 DNA reads TGCGCCAGCAGCTTAACATCGAGGAGAACTAACTATGGCTACACCTTC.

This chain uses TRBV6-1 with TRBJ1-1; a possible D gene is TRBD1 (6 bases). V was shortened by 2 bases and J by 3 bases, with 19 bases between the two germline ends. The CDR3 covers 17 residues. Looked up from germline, CDR1 is MNHNS and CDR2 is SASEGT. CDR3 residues: CASSEMGAGWSHTEAFF. As DNA, the CDR3 is TGTGCCAGCAGTGAAATGGGGGCAGGGTGGTCGCACACTGAAGCTTTCTTT.

The CDR3 DNA sequence: TGTGCCAGCAGTCGTCACCCGGACAGGGCCTACGAGCAGTACTTC. Its translation: CASSRHPDRAYEQYF. This chain links TRBV6-5 with TRBJ2-7, with TRBD1 matching 8 bases. The J segment lost 2 bases and the V segment lost 5 bases, leaving 8 bases of the junction unmatched. This CDR3 is 15 amino acids long. Germline V gives CDR1 MNHEY, CDR2 SVGAGI.

This clone was found once. The chain combines TRBV7-2 with TRBJ1-5, with D hard to call. Germline CDR1 reads SGHTA; CDR2 reads FQGNSA. There are 15 residues in the CDR3. V lost 2 bases and J 0 bases, leaving 8 bases between the germline ends. The CDR3 protein is CASSLYEASNQPQHF. CDR3 bases: TGTGCCAGCAGCTTATATGAAGCTAGCAATCAGCCCCAGCATTTT.

The chain joins TRBV19 to TRBJ1-2, with D possibly matching TRBD1 (5 bases). The CDR3 runs to 12 residues. The V and J ends lost 6 bases and 4 bases respectively, with 9 bases between them. Germline values: CDR1 LNHDA, CDR2 SQIVND (reference sequence). The CDR3 is CASRTDTYGYTF. DNA of the CDR3: TGTGCCAGTAGGACAGACACCTATGGCTACACCTTC.

This clone was counted a single time. This chain joins TRBV5-1 and TRBJ2-5, with 8 bases aligning to TRBD2. Germline V CDR1 and CDR2: SGHRS, YFSETQ. With V trimmed by 4 bases and J by 5 bases, 7 bases remained unmatched. The CDR3 length is 14 residues. The CDR3, as DNA: TGCGCCAGCAGCCCCGGGGGGGCCGTCGAGACCCAGTACTTC. It encodes CASSPGGAVETQYF.

This clone was counted once. The chain employs TRBV7-9 and TRBJ1-4; D perhaps matches TRBD1 (6 bases). Germline CDR1 is SEHNR and CDR2 is FQNEAQ (reference sequence). Trimming cost V 5 bases and J 3 bases, with 13 bases left between them. The CDR3 length is 15 residues. The CDR3 loop is CASSKTGSSNEKLFF. The DNA for the CDR3 is TGTGCCAGCAGCAAGACAGGTTCGTCTAATGAAAAACTGTTTTTT.

The chain couples TRBV11-3 to TRBJ1-2; possible D gene TRBD1, 5 bases. CDR1 is SGHNT, CDR2 YENEEA, per germline. CDR3 size: 17 residues. Trimming stripped 0 bases from V and 6 bases from J, with 20 bases between. The CDR3 protein is CASSLDRVGGGLDGYTF. The CDR3 DNA sequence: TGTGCCAGCAGCTTAGATCGAGTGGGCGGGGGATTGGATGGCTACACCTTC.

The chain combines TRBV6-5 with TRBJ1-2, with D uncertain. Trimming took off 4 bases at V and 5 bases at J, with 11 bases between the two ends. The CDR3 runs to 13 residues. CDR1 and CDR2 from the germline V gene are MNHEY and SVGAGI. The CDR3 DNA sequence: TGTGCCAGCAGTTCGTCTCAGGAATATGGCTACACCTTC. Its protein product is CASSSSQEYGYTF.

This CDR3 reads CSGTLGQAYNEQFF. Written as DNA, the CDR3 is TGCAGCGGGACCCTGGGACAGGCCTACAATGAGCAGTTCTTC. J is TRBJ2-1 and V is TRBV29-1, with 8 bases matching TRBD1. Germline V gene data show CDR1 as SQVTM and CDR2 as ANQGSEA. There are 14 residues in the CDR3. Losses at the gene ends were 7 bases for V and 2 bases for J; bases not matched to a gene: 7.

The J gene is TRBJ1-6, the V gene TRBV5-1; D gene uncertain. Germline assignment: CDR1 SGHRS and CDR2 YFSETQ. Trimming removed 5 bases at V and 5 bases at J, with 20 bases between. The CDR3 sequence is 17 residues long. The CDR3 region is CASRVDSRAANNSPLHF. As DNA, the CDR3 is TGCGCCAGCAGGGTGGACTCCCGGGCCGCGAATAATTCACCCCTCCACTTT.

The rearrangement joins TRBV6-5 to TRBJ1-1; 8 nucleotides agree with TRBD1. The CDR3 extends over 12 amino acids. The J segment lost 11 bases and the V segment lost 6 bases, leaving 8 bases of the junction unmatched. Germline V gives CDR1 MNHEY, CDR2 SVGAGI. This CDR3 is CASSPRGRFAFF. The CDR3 DNA sequence: TGTGCCAGCAGCCCCAGGGGGCGTTTTGCTTTCTTT.

This chain connects TRBV10-3 to TRBJ2-1; 8 bases align to TRBD2. Germline V lookup: CDR1 ENHRY, CDR2 SYGVKD. The V and J ends lost 3 bases and 9 bases, in that order; junction bases with no gene match: 10. The CDR3 runs 15 residues. DNA for the CDR3: TGTGCCATCAGTGATCGCGGGGAGCGGGGGAGTGAGCAGTTCTTC. This translates into CAISDRGERGSEQFF.

This clone was recorded once. The J gene is TRBJ2-3, the V gene TRBV11-2; perhaps TRBD2 as D (5 bases). Germline V CDR1 and CDR2: SGHAT, FQNNGV. The CDR3 length is 13 residues. Deletions cut 3 bases from V and 7 bases from J, with 11 bases between. The CDR3 protein is CASSFERGNTQYF. Written as DNA, the CDR3 is TGTGCCAGCAGCTTTGAACGGGGTAATACGCAGTATTTT.